This is a list of T cell receptor beta chains from one sample in a study of T cell responses to AZD1222 COVID-19 vaccine. Sequencing was performed with immunoSEQ multiplex PCR; in TCRdb, only in-frame clones are kept and a portion is missing. The data contain some 150,000 clones, around 93% of them singletons. Sequencing used peripheral blood, obtained 28 days after the second AZD1222 dose. The receptors were sampled from an adult who received the AZD1222 COVID-19 vaccine. CDR3s leave out the opening cysteine and the closing phenylalanine or tryptophan.

V gene: TRBV5-1; J gene: TRBJ2-1; CDR3 protein: ASSYLAGGGHNEQF
V gene: TRBV10-3; J gene: TRBJ2-5; CDR3 protein: AISTGLAGDGETQY
V gene: TRBV20-1; J gene: TRBJ1-2; CDR3 protein: SASQTANYGYT
V gene: TRBV6-5; J gene: TRBJ2-7; CDR3 protein: ASTRGYEQY
V gene: TRBV4-3; J gene: TRBJ1-1; CDR3 protein: ASSLHTGNTEAF
V gene: TRBV3-1/TRBV3-2; J gene: TRBJ1-1; CDR3 protein: ASSQPQGSPEAF
V gene: TRBV7-9; J gene: TRBJ1-1; CDR3 protein: ASSPGGAVEAF
V gene: TRBV20-1; J gene: TRBJ1-6; CDR3 protein: SASRTWRGNSPLH
V gene: TRBV30; J gene: TRBJ1-4; CDR3 protein: AWSVLGEKLF
V gene: TRBV9; J gene: TRBJ2-5; CDR3 protein: ASGVLGETQY
V gene: TRBV19; J gene: TRBJ2-1; CDR3 protein: ASMKRTSGYNEQF
V gene: TRBV28; J gene: TRBJ1-2; CDR3 protein: ASSPGTGRDSYT
V gene: TRBV6-5; J gene: TRBJ2-7; CDR3 protein: ASSWNLDRSYEQY
V gene: TRBV7-2; J gene: TRBJ1-3; CDR3 protein: ASSTHPGNTIY
V gene: TRBV27; J gene: TRBJ1-2; CDR3 protein: ASRLRGSNGYT
V gene: TRBV28; J gene: TRBJ1-1; CDR3 protein: AISTAYDGEAF
V gene: TRBV28; J gene: TRBJ1-2; CDR3 protein: ASSRDSENYGYT